The 6 T cell receptor beta chains presented below share a single source sample, sequenced in a study of cytomegalovirus exposure and HLA in healthy donors. Assay used: immunoSEQ multiplex PCR; TCRdb lists only in-frame clones, some missing. Here the sample spans 100,000 to 150,000 clones, about 89% being singletons. The material sequenced was PBMCs. These receptors originate from a woman aged 18-29 years in good health and CMV-seronegative.

The rearrangement joins TRBV7-3 to TRBJ1-1, with TRBD1 as a possible D gene (5 bases). From germline, CDR1 is SGHTA and CDR2 FQGTGA. V lost 0 bases and J lost 0, with 14 bases in between. This CDR3 has 17 residues. The CDR3 DNA reads TGTGCCAGCAGCTTAACTCGGTTGGGAGGGGTGAACACTGAAGCTTTCTTT. Residues: CASSLTRLGGVNTEAFF.

This clone showed up just a few times. A junction end diverges from the germline sequence, so it may reflect a read error. This sequence joins TRBV7-2 and TRBJ1-4; D call uncertain. CDR3 length equals 15 residues. Germline loops: CDR1 SGHTA, CDR2 FQGNSA. The CDR3 protein is CASSLAGYRVEKLFF. The CDR3 region has the DNA TGTGCCAGCAGTTTAGCTGGGTATCGGGTGGAAAAACTGTTTTTT.

The gene calls are TRBV28 and TRBJ2-1; TRBD2 matches 9 bases. J was trimmed by 0 bases and V by 5 bases; bases with no gene match: 8. The CDR3 contains 17 residues. Germline V gene data show CDR1 as MDHEN and CDR2 as SYDVKM. CDR3 region: CASSNLAGSSSYNEQFF. The CDR3 bases are TGTGCCAGCAGTAACCTAGCGGGGTCGAGCTCCTACAATGAGCAGTTCTTC.

The V call is TRBV10-3, the J call TRBJ2-1; TRBD2 matches 15 bases. J was trimmed by 9 bases and V by 4 bases; bases with no gene match: 16. The CDR3 totals 19 residues. The V gene's germline CDR1 is ENHRY and CDR2 SYGVKD. CDR3 amino acids: CAISGTSGGLAGGGGEQFF. Written as DNA, the CDR3 is TGTGCCATCAGTGGGACCTCCGGGGGACTAGCGGGAGGAGGGGGTGAGCAGTTCTTC.

The J gene is TRBJ2-7, the V gene TRBV19; the match to TRBD1 covers 8 bases. The CDR3 is 14 residues long. Germline CDR1 reads LNHDA; CDR2 reads SQIVND (reference sequence). After removal of 4 bases from V and 3 bases from J, the junction contained 5 bases not matched to a gene. DNA for the CDR3: TGTGCCAGTAGTACCCACGGGACAGGCTACGAGCAGTACTTC. It specifies CASSTHGTGYEQYF.

The V and J genes are TRBV6-4 and TRBJ2-1; TRBD2 matches 9 bases. This CDR3 contains 16 residues. J gave up 4 bases and V 3 bases, and 7 bases lay outside the gene matches. Germline V CDR1 and CDR2: MRHNA, SNTAGT. This chain's CDR3 is CASSEVAGVLYNEQFF. The CDR3 DNA is TGTGCCAGCAGTGAGGTAGCGGGAGTCCTGTACAATGAGCAGTTCTTC.